This T cell receptor (beta chain) was observed in a study of human T cells and chemical hapten exposure. Study overall: Per-sample variation in TCR yield stemmed mainly from small pooled library volume differences.

TCRdb re-called the RACE reads through MiXCR, storing one row per CDR3 protein. The table lists approximately 180,000 distinct CDR3 sequences, approximately 31% of them singletons. This clonotype came up a few times. Its antigen is still unknown. Study-level results: Sensitization with DPC brought no change to TCRs above 1 in 1000 in frequency.

Time point here: pre-sensitization, week 0. As for treatment: therapeutic diphenylcyclopropenone sensitization with weekly scalp DPC. Between the trimmed V and J ends, which lost 4 bases and 2 bases, there was a span of 12 bases. Germline loops: CDR1 WSHSY, CDR2 SAAADI. CDR3 length equals 14 residues. The V gene is TRBV10-2, the J gene TRBJ2-7, with unresolved D. The receptor comes from a woman in her 30s with alopecia areata. Some clones in this sample may be carry-over from other donors' samples. Source: whole blood, taken in connection with sensitization to the hapten diphenylcyclopropenone (DPC). CDR3: CASSGKGFAYEQYF. DNA of the CDR3: TGCGCCAGCAGTGGGAAAGGATTTGCCTACGAGCAGTACTTC.